This TCR beta chain emerged from a study of blood T cell repertoires in COVID-19 (dated by TCRdb to the early 2020s). With respect to the entire study: Collaborator samples came from the United States, Italy and Spain and covered acute and convalescent phases of COVID-19. The sample metadata nearly always contained a de-identified subject ID, COVID-19 status, age in years and sex. The samples were drawn from the first 160 participants of the ongoing ImmuneRACE study and from 950 to 1,500 subjects provided by 6 global collaborators. A freely available public database, intended as a resource for researchers studying the immune response to SARS-CoV-2, is where the repertoires were released. Deeply sampled blood TCRbeta repertoires from subjects exposed to, actively infected with, or recovered from COVID-19 were included in the dataset. The prospective study material was composed of cDNA or gDNA derived from T cells, B-cell-depleted T cells, or PBMCs. Where available, HLA class I and class II types were taken from metadata supplied by the sample provider and were not determined by assay-based typing.

Broad study findings and their caveats: The quantity of clinical and demographic metadata differed by source and by participant and was supplied without curation.

A distance of 6 bases separates the germline ends of V and J, which lose 5 bases and 4 bases respectively. Reading from cysteine to phenylalanine, the CDR3 counts 10 amino acids. The read is trimmed to its CDR3 DNA, 30 bases read in frame from base 1. As encoded in the germline V gene (reference sequence), CDR1 is GTSNPN while CDR2 is SVGIG. Collaborating institutions collected whole blood in K2EDTA tubes following their own protocols. For TCRbeta analysis, collaborator samples were shipped as frozen whole blood, as isolated PBMCs, or as DNA extracted from either sample type. Worth noting for this clone: It has no known antigen specificity. There are no base qualities to consult, and no much larger clone falls within one base.

TCRbeta CDR3 regions were amplified from genomic DNA using the immunoSEQ Assay, a bias-controlled multiplex PCR. Per the authors' processing: The number of nucleated cells in each sample was estimated from the amplification of reference gene primers within the assay. To quantify the absolute abundance of each unique TCRbeta CDR3 rearrangement, sequence reads were collapsed and filtered. For each sample, productive Simpson clonality was calculated as the square root of Simpson's diversity index across productive rearrangements. TCRdb holds this immuneACCESS table with in-frame rearrangements only. Some clones are missing; in checked studies, unresolved V genes explain under half, and the rest has no known cause. That table supplies the V and J calls and clone size; D and trimming were determined from the DNA. Counted in this sample were around 53,000 clones; 85% to 95% of them appeared once. Over 3% of the sample is in the top ten clones.

This chain is built from TRBV30 and TRBJ2-7, and TRBD2 may be the D gene, going by 6 matching bases. This receptor was taken from a human donor in a cohort sampled during active COVID-19. The specimen sequenced was peripheral blood. DNA sequence: TGTGCCTGGGGACTATACGAGCAGTACTTC. Its translation reads: CAWGLYEQYF. With the portions outside the CDR3 filled from the reference TRBV30 and TRBJ2-7 genes, the complete variable region becomes SQTIHQWPATLVQPVGSPLSLECTVEGTSNPNLYWYRQAAGRGLQLLFYSVGIGQISSEVPQNLSASRPQDRQFILSSKKLLLSDSGFYLCAWGLYEQYFGPGTRLTVT.